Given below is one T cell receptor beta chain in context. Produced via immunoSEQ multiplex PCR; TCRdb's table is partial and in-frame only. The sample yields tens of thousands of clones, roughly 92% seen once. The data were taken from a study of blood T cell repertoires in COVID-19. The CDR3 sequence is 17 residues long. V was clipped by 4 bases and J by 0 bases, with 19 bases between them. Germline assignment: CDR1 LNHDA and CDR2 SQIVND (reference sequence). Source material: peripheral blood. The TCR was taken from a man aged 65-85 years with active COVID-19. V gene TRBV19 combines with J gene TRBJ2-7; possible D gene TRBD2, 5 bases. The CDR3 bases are TGTGCCAGTAGTAGGTCGTTCTCTAGCTCTAGCTCCTACGAGCAGTACTTC. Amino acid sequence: CASSRSFSSSSSYEQYF.